This T cell receptor (beta chain) stems from a study of cytomegalovirus exposure and HLA in healthy donors. The study's findings and limits: Analyses of presence/absence relied on an assumption of roughly uniform sequencing depth across donors.

It was with 60 Vbeta and 13 Jbeta primers that the PCR ran. TCRdb's table, derived via immunoSEQ multiplex PCR, lists solely in-frame clones and lacks some. The table shows around 150,000 clones, with 65% to 70% occurring only once. A remark on this clone: Its specificity is not known.

There are 13 residues in the CDR3. Germline V lookup: CDR1 SGHTA, CDR2 FQGTGA. V lost 3 bases to trimming and J lost 8 bases, with 11 bases between them. The rearrangement links TRBV7-3 to TRBJ2-1; TRBD1 might be the D (6 bases). The specimen was PBMCs. The sequence was collected from a woman between 18 and 30 years old in good health and CMV-seropositive. The CDR3 protein is CASSLGAVHEQFF. In nucleotides, the CDR3 is TGTGCCAGCAGCTTGGGGGCTGTCCATGAGCAGTTCTTC.